This T cell receptor beta chain was found in a study of CD8+CD57+ T cells in acquired aplastic anemia. About this clonotype: Its cognate antigen is unknown.

Patients selected for sequencing had displayed CD8+CD57+ cell expansion by flow cytometry. Acquired aplastic anemia of severe grade affected all patients. No therapy had been given to the patients at the time of blood sampling. CDR3 length: 13 amino acids. CDR1 is SGHRS, CDR2 YFSETQ, per germline. The V and J ends lost 3 bases and 2 bases respectively, with 9 bases between them. For CDR3 and TCR beta VDJ profiling, genomic DNA was the template used. TCRdb re-derived calls from the reads in MiXCR, one entry per CDR3 protein. The sample records 210,000 or so distinct CDR3 sequences, less than 60% being singletons. Study-level findings and limits: Patients and controls turned out to have roughly 31 CD8+ CDR3 sequences in common.

The chain links TRBV5-1 to TRBJ2-7; D is undetermined. This receptor was identified in a human donor with aplastic anemia. Sequencing used sorted CD4+, CD8+, or CD8+CD57+ T cells (not recorded which) from PBMCs. The CDR3 here is CASSYDLPYEQYF. DNA of the CDR3: TGCGCCAGCAGCTACGACCTACCCTACGAGCAGTACTTC.